These 20 T cell receptor beta chains were all obtained from the same sample, sequenced in a study of blood T cell repertoires in COVID-19. Clones were sequenced by immunoSEQ multiplex PCR, and TCRdb holds only the in-frame ones, with some missing. Of 350,000 to 400,000 clones detected, roughly 91% appear once; the ten largest clones hold 1.7%. The sequencing input was PBMCs or T cells enriched from blood (not recorded which). Receptor source: a woman aged 30 to 39 who had recovered from COVID-19.

The chain carries TRBV5-8 and TRBJ2-7; 7 bases fit TRBD1. CDR3 size: 14 residues. CDR1 and CDR2 from the germline V gene are SGHTS and YDEGEE. J gave up 3 bases and V 7 bases, and 10 bases lay outside the gene matches. CDR3 nucleotides: TGTGCCAGCCCCAAGCAGGGGGAAATCTACGAGCAGTACTTC. Residues: CASPKQGEIYEQYF.

V and J are TRBV28 and TRBJ2-1; 9 bases are shared with TRBD1. The CDR3 extends over 15 amino acids. Losses at the gene ends were 6 bases for V and 9 bases for J; bases not matched to a gene: 12. Germline values: CDR1 MDHEN, CDR2 SYDVKM. CDR3 sequence: CASRGQGGLGGEQFF. CDR3 DNA: TGTGCCAGCAGGGGACAGGGTGGACTGGGCGGTGAGCAGTTCTTC.

V and J are TRBV5-4 and TRBJ1-4, with TRBD1 as a possible D gene (5 bases). Germline V gene lookup returns CDR1 SGHNT and CDR2 YYREEE (reference sequence). The CDR3 has 13 amino acids. The V end was cut by 1 base, the J end by 8 bases, with 9 bases between. Here the CDR3 DNA reads TGTGCCAGCAGCTTGAGGACAAAGGAAAAACTGTTTTTT. Its protein is CASSLRTKEKLFF.

This chain links TRBV25-1 with TRBJ1-2, with 8 bases matching TRBD1. In germline, CDR1 is MGHDK, CDR2 SYGVNS. Losses at the gene ends were 1 base for V and 3 bases for J; bases not matched to a gene: 4. This CDR3 is built from 15 residues. As DNA, the CDR3 is TGTGCCAGCAGTGAATTTGACAGGGGAGACTATGGCTACACCTTC. Amino acid sequence: CASSEFDRGDYGYTF.

The rearrangement joins TRBV30 to TRBJ1-4; possibly TRBD1 for D (5 bases). In germline, CDR1 is GTSNPN, CDR2 SVGIG (reference sequence). CDR3 length: 14 amino acids. V lost 4 bases, J lost 1 base, and 10 bases lay in between. The CDR3 reads CAWTGLGTNEKLFF. The CDR3 DNA reads TGTGCCTGGACAGGGTTAGGAACTAATGAAAAACTGTTTTTT.

The chain employs TRBV27 and TRBJ2-3, with TRBD2 identical over 10 bases. CDR3 length: 15 amino acids. V shed 3 bases and J 0 bases; nucleotides not matched to a gene: 0. Germline assignment: CDR1 MNHEY and CDR2 SMNVEV (reference sequence). CDR3 region: CASSLTSGSTDTQYF. The CDR3 region has the DNA TGTGCCAGCAGTTTGACTAGCGGGAGCACAGATACGCAGTATTTT.

This clone appeared a few times. V usage is TRBV7-2 and J usage is TRBJ2-7, with D tentatively TRBD2 (5 bases). The CDR3 runs 13 residues. From germline, CDR1 is SGHTA and CDR2 FQGNSA. Trimming left V 6 bases short and J 0 bases short, with 9 bases between. The CDR3 here is CASSGLNSYEQYF. The CDR3 bases are TGTGCCAGCAGTGGACTGAACTCCTACGAGCAGTACTTC.

The chain combines TRBV9 with TRBJ2-5; 8 nucleotides match TRBD1. This CDR3 spans 14 amino acids. Unmatched junction bases numbered 6, after V lost 4 bases and J lost 4 bases. Germline loops: CDR1 SGDLS, CDR2 YYNGEE. This CDR3 reads CASSSTGVLETQYF. Written as DNA, the CDR3 is TGTGCCAGCAGCTCGACAGGGGTCTTAGAGACCCAGTACTTC.

This chain joins TRBV5-1 and TRBJ1-1; 7 bases line up with TRBD1. V was clipped by 2 bases and J by 3 bases; unmatched bases: 1. The germline V gene encodes CDR1 SGHRS and CDR2 YFSETQ. CDR3 length: 13 residues. The DNA for the CDR3 is TGCGCCAGCAGCTTCGGGACAGACACTGAAGCTTTCTTT. Translating gives CASSFGTDTEAFF.

This chain connects TRBV27 to TRBJ1-4; tentative D call: TRBD1 (6 bases). Trimming shortened V by 8 bases and J by 7 bases, and 23 bases separated the two germline ends. Germline-derived CDR1 and CDR2 are MNHEY and SMNVEV (reference sequence). This CDR3 is 16 amino acids long. The CDR3 loop reads CASSRYNQGRTEKLFF. The CDR3 DNA follows: TGTGCCAGCTCGAGGTATAATCAGGGGCGGACTGAAAAACTGTTTTTT.

J is TRBJ2-1 and V is TRBV29-1; 7 bases align to TRBD2. The CDR3 extends over 13 amino acids. The V segment lost 6 bases and the J segment 2 bases; nucleotides outside the gene matches: 4. Germline V lookup: CDR1 SQVTM, CDR2 ANQGSEA. The CDR3: CSVGLTTYNEQFF. For the CDR3, the DNA is TGCAGCGTGGGACTAACCACCTACAATGAGCAGTTCTTC.

V is TRBV11-2 and J is TRBJ1-5; D is undetermined. The CDR3 has 13 amino acids. Looked up from germline, CDR1 is SGHAT and CDR2 is FQNNGV. V was cut by 5 bases and J by 6 bases, with 11 bases left in between. CDR3 amino acids: CASSPGLSQPQHF. The CDR3 DNA is TGTGCCAGCAGCCCAGGACTCTCTCAGCCCCAGCATTTT.

The chain recombines TRBV27 with TRBJ1-5; 8 bases match TRBD1. The CDR3 has 13 amino acids. CDR1 and CDR2 (germline): MNHEY, SMNVEV (reference sequence). Trimming at V came to 4 bases and at J to 6 bases, leaving 2 bases not matched to a gene. For the CDR3, the DNA is TGTGCCAGCAGTTCGGACAGGGTTCAGCCCCAGCATTTT. This translates into CASSSDRVQPQHF.

This clone was counted between two and nine times. The chain uses TRBV19 and TRBJ1-1; 7 bases agree with TRBD1. After removal of 5 bases from V and 4 bases from J, the junction contained 10 bases not matched to a gene. This CDR3 contains 15 residues. Germline-derived CDR1 and CDR2 are LNHDA and SQIVND (reference sequence). This CDR3 reads CASSLQTGWGTEAFF. The CDR3 DNA reads as TGTGCCAGTAGTCTTCAGACAGGGTGGGGCACTGAAGCTTTCTTT.

The rearrangement links TRBV19 to TRBJ1-6; the D is unclear. The ends were cut back, 6 bases at V and 7 bases at J, with 13 bases in the middle. This CDR3 comprises 14 residues. CDR1 and CDR2 from the germline V gene are LNHDA and SQIVND (reference sequence). The CDR3 region has the DNA TGTGCCAGTAGATCCGCGGCAGCCAATTCACCCCTCCACTTT. It specifies CASRSAAANSPLHF. The whole variable domain, filled in from reference TRBV19 and TRBJ1-6, reads DGGITQSPKYLFRKEGQNVTLSCEQNLNHDAMYWYRQDPGQGLRLIYYSQIVNDFQKGDIAEGYSVSREKKESFPLTVTSAQKNPTAFYLCASRSAAANSPLHFGNGTRLTVT.

V gene TRBV2 combines with J gene TRBJ2-3; 7 bases agree with TRBD2. The CDR3 covers 16 residues. The V gene end was trimmed by 6 bases and the J gene end by 6 bases; junction bases not matched to a gene: 15. Germline V gene sequence: CDR1 SNHLY, CDR2 FYNNEI. Written as DNA, the CDR3 is TGTGCCAGCAGAGCGGGACTTCAAATGGGTTTTGATACGCAGTATTTT. The encoded protein is CASRAGLQMGFDTQYF.

The rearrangement links TRBV27 to TRBJ2-3; 10 bases align to TRBD1. From germline, CDR1 is MNHEY and CDR2 SMNVEV (reference sequence). V lost 5 bases, J lost 5 bases, and 13 bases stayed unmatched. This CDR3 contains 17 residues. The CDR3 sequence: CASSLLDETGGEDTQYF. In nucleotides, the CDR3 is TGTGCCAGCAGTCTCCTCGACGAGACAGGGGGCGAAGATACGCAGTATTTT.

The chain has TRBV29-1 and TRBJ2-1; D remains unclear. The CDR3 is 14 residues long. V was clipped by 4 bases and J by 2 bases, with 12 bases between them. Germline-derived CDR1 and CDR2 are SQVTM and ANQGSEA. CDR3: CSVAFFITYNEQFF. CDR3 nucleotides: TGCAGCGTTGCCTTCTTTATAACCTACAATGAGCAGTTCTTC.

The chain employs TRBV27 and TRBJ2-7; maybe TRBD2 (5 bases). Trimming left V 8 bases short and J 2 bases short, with 16 bases between. Germline V gene sequence: CDR1 MNHEY, CDR2 SMNVEV (reference sequence). This CDR3 region has 14 residues. This CDR3 reads CASGVPSPTYEQYF. In nucleotides, the CDR3 is TGTGCCAGCGGAGTACCTAGCCCAACCTACGAGCAGTACTTC.

The CDR3 is CASLDRVISPLHF. CDR3 bases: TGTGCCAGCCTCGACAGGGTGATTTCACCCCTCCACTTT. The chain carries TRBV2 and TRBJ1-6, with 7 bases fitting TRBD1. The CDR3 has 13 amino acids. The ends lost 8 bases at V and 9 bases at J; junction bases unmatched: 7. Germline CDR1 and CDR2: SNHLY and FYNNEI.